What follows are 19 T cell receptor beta chains derived from one specimen sequenced in a study of T cell responses to AZD1222 COVID-19 vaccine. Using immunoSEQ multiplex PCR, the repertoire was profiled, and TCRdb retains in-frame clones only, with some absent. The table has about 28,000 clones, over 75% seen once. The starting material was peripheral blood, obtained on day 0 of AZD1222 vaccination. The origin of the receptors is an adult in good health.

The chain joins TRBV30 to TRBJ1-5; D may be TRBD1 (5 bases). CDR3 size: 13 residues. The germline CDR1 and CDR2 sequences are GTSNPN and SVGIG (reference sequence). V lost 0 bases and J 3 bases, leaving 6 bases between the germline ends. The CDR3 protein is CAWSVDTNQPQHF. The CDR3 DNA sequence: TGTGCCTGGAGTGTGGACACCAATCAGCCCCAGCATTTT.

V and J are TRBV5-4 and TRBJ2-3; D is unclear. CDR1 and CDR2 (germline): SGHNT, YYREEE (reference sequence). V lost 4 bases to trimming and J lost 5 bases, with 8 bases between them. The CDR3 totals 12 residues. The CDR3 DNA is TGTGCCAGCAGCGCCGCACGAGATACGCAGTATTTT. Translating it yields CASSAARDTQYF.

This clone was recorded a few times. The gene calls are TRBV3-1 (or the pseudogene TRBV3-2) and TRBJ1-4, with D perhaps TRBD1 (5 bases). CDR1 is LGHDT and CDR2 is YNNKEL in the germline V gene (reference sequence). V was cut by 5 bases and J by 4 bases, with 29 bases left in between. The CDR3 consists of 20 residues. CDR3 nucleotide sequence: TGTGCCAGCAGCTATCAATGGAAGCAGGGTTGGCTAGGTTTTAATGAAAAACTGTTTTTT. It codes for CASSYQWKQGWLGFNEKLFF.

The rearrangement links TRBV6-5 to TRBJ2-3, with 14 bases that match TRBD2. This CDR3 is 14 amino acids long. The trim removed 6 bases at V and 8 bases at J, leaving 4 bases unmatched. The V gene's germline CDR1 is MNHEY and CDR2 SVGAGI. The CDR3 region has the DNA TGTGCCAGCAGATCGGGACTAGCGGGAGTTACGCAGTATTTT. It specifies CASRSGLAGVTQYF.

The genes are TRBV10-3 and TRBJ2-7, with 10 bases identical to TRBD1. The CDR3 consists of 17 residues. In germline, CDR1 is ENHRY, CDR2 SYGVKD. J lost 1 base, V lost 3 bases, and 9 bases had no gene match. CDR3 bases: TGTGCCATCAGTGATTCGGGACAGGGGATAAGGTCCTACGAGCAGTACTTC. It specifies CAISDSGQGIRSYEQYF.

The genes are TRBV7-8 and TRBJ2-7, with TRBD1 identical over 7 bases. V dropped 3 bases and J dropped 3; count of bases not matched to a gene: 11. Germline V gene lookup returns CDR1 SGHVS and CDR2 FQNEAQ. CDR3 length: 16 residues. CDR3: CASSFYPGGNIYEQYF. CDR3 nucleotide sequence: TGTGCCAGCAGCTTTTATCCAGGGGGTAATATCTACGAGCAGTACTTC.

This sequence joins TRBV19 and TRBJ2-7; D is ambiguous. Per germline, CDR1 LNHDA and CDR2 SQIVND (reference sequence). The CDR3 is 13 amino acids. V was clipped by 5 bases and J by 2 bases, with 10 bases between them. The CDR3, as DNA: TGTGCCAGTAGTGACGGACGGACCTACGAGCAGTACGTC. This encodes CASSDGRTYEQYV.

This clone is classed as medium-sized (0.01 to 0.1%). The gene calls are TRBV5-4 and TRBJ1-1; TRBD1 matches at 11 bases. This CDR3 has 14 residues. Germline CDR1 reads SGHNT; CDR2 reads YYREEE (reference sequence). Trimming cost V 2 bases and J 6 bases; bases outside gene matches: 3. The CDR3 nucleotides are TGTGCCAGCAGCTTCGGGACAGGGGGGGCTGAAGCTTTCTTT. Translated, it gives CASSFGTGGAEAFF.

This clone was observed a handful of times. The chain is built from TRBV6-5 and TRBJ1-2, with 8 bases that match TRBD1. The germline CDR1 and CDR2 sequences are MNHEY and SVGAGI. This CDR3 contains 16 residues. With 4 bases clipped from V and 4 bases from J, the junction kept 11 bases outside the gene matches. The CDR3: CASSSFHRGGSYGYTF. In nucleotides, the CDR3 is TGTGCCAGCAGTTCCTTCCACAGGGGGGGGAGCTATGGCTACACCTTC.

This chain links TRBV10-3 with TRBJ2-3; 9 nucleotides match TRBD1. V trimming: 6 bases; J trimming: 6 bases; junction bases outside the gene matches: 7. CDR3 length: 14 amino acids. Germline CDR1 reads ENHRY; CDR2 reads SYGVKD. CDR3: CAIRDRGRGDTQYF. CDR3 nucleotide sequence: TGTGCCATCAGGGACAGGGGAAGAGGGGATACGCAGTATTTT.

This clone was seen only a few times. The chain employs TRBV7-3 and TRBJ1-2, with 7 bases matching TRBD1. This CDR3 region has 17 residues. The trim removed 5 bases at V and 5 bases at J, leaving 17 bases unmatched. CDR1 is SGHTA and CDR2 is FQGTGA in the germline V gene. CDR3 amino acids: CASSPSHQAGGGYGYTF. As DNA, the CDR3 is TGTGCCAGCAGCCCCAGCCACCAGGCAGGGGGTGGATATGGCTACACCTTC.

The chain recombines TRBV3-1 (or the pseudogene TRBV3-2) with TRBJ2-5; D might be TRBD2 (6 bases). The CDR3 sequence is 13 residues long. The germline CDR1 and CDR2 sequences are LGHDT and YNNKEL (reference sequence). V was clipped by 9 bases and J by 9 bases, with 20 bases between them. The chain's CDR3 is CASHWVGGTAQYF. The CDR3 coding sequence is TGTGCCAGTCACTGGGTTGGCGGGACGGCCCAGTACTTC.

The chain joins TRBV27 to TRBJ1-2; 9 bases line up with TRBD1. The length of the CDR3 is 14 residues. The trim removed 6 bases at V and 3 bases at J, leaving 5 bases unmatched. Germline V gene data show CDR1 as MNHEY and CDR2 as SMNVEV (reference sequence). This chain's CDR3 is CASRGQGRYYGYTF. The CDR3 DNA is TGTGCCAGCAGGGGACAGGGACGATACTATGGCTACACCTTC.

The chain combines TRBV6-5 with TRBJ2-3; D is possibly TRBD2 (6 bases). The germline gives CDR1 MNHEY, CDR2 SVGAGI. Trimming took 9 bases from V and 2 from J, leaving 12 bases between them. The CDR3 has 13 amino acids. The CDR3 nucleotides are TGTGCCAGTCGGGAGAGAATCACAGATACGCAGTATTTT. Encoded protein: CASRERITDTQYF.

This clone was detected only a few times. V and J are TRBV3-1 (or the pseudogene TRBV3-2) and TRBJ2-1, with 10 nucleotides matching TRBD1. This CDR3 spans 15 amino acids. Germline trimming cut 4 bases from V and 6 bases from J; bases unmatched to any gene: 6. The V gene's germline CDR1 is LGHDT and CDR2 YNNKEL (reference sequence). The CDR3 is CASSLPGQGFNEQFF. Written as DNA, the CDR3 is TGTGCCAGCAGCCTTCCGGGACAGGGGTTCAATGAGCAGTTCTTC.

The chain has TRBV19 and TRBJ1-5; 8 nucleotides line up with TRBD1. V gave up 4 bases and J gave up 3 bases; unmatched junction bases: 5. Per germline, CDR1 LNHDA and CDR2 SQIVND (reference sequence). This CDR3 region has 15 residues. The DNA for the CDR3 is TGTGCCAGTAGTAAGGACAGGGTTGACAATCAGCCCCAGCATTTT. Residues: CASSKDRVDNQPQHF.

This clone was seen once. The genes are TRBV6-1 and TRBJ1-2; 8 bases agree with TRBD1. With 5 bases clipped from V and 7 bases from J, the junction kept 6 bases outside the gene matches. The CDR3 loop spans 13 amino acids. In germline, CDR1 is MNHNS, CDR2 SASEGT. The CDR3 DNA is TGTGCCAGCAGTACCCCCGACAGGGGTGGCTACACCTTC. The encoded protein is CASSTPDRGGYTF.

The chain recombines TRBV11-2 with TRBJ2-7, with D unresolved. The CDR3 spans 13 residues. Germline V gene sequence: CDR1 SGHAT, CDR2 FQNNGV. Trimming took off 5 bases at V and 3 bases at J, with 11 bases between the two ends. This chain's CDR3 is CASSPLRYYEQYV. DNA for the CDR3: TGTGCCAGCAGCCCTCTTCGATACTACGAGCAGTACGTC.

V usage is TRBV5-4 and J usage is TRBJ2-5, with 8 positions matching TRBD1. Per the germline V gene, CDR1 is SGHNT and CDR2 is YYREEE (reference sequence). CDR3 length: 15 amino acids. V was pared by 0 bases and J by 7 bases, with 8 bases of the junction left unmatched. This chain's CDR3 is CASSLETGDKVTQYF. The CDR3 nucleotides are TGTGCCAGCAGCTTGGAGACAGGGGATAAGGTGACCCAGTACTTC.